Below are 12 T cell receptor beta chains sequenced from a single sample in a study of CD8 T cells in Susac syndrome. RNA was extracted with the RNeasy kit, and a quantity of 0.5 to 1 ug was reverse transcribed using random hexamers. TCRdb redid the calling of the immunoSEQ multiplex PCR reads with MiXCR, one entry per CDR3 protein. The sample holds hundreds of thousands of distinct CDR3 sequences, about 94% seen once. The sequencing input was CD4+ T cells from PBMCs. The origin of the receptors is a human donor with multiple sclerosis.

This clonotype was recorded a few times. This chain uses TRBV6-1 with TRBJ1-2; D not resolved. The CDR3 is 13 residues long. Germline V gene data show CDR1 as MNHNS and CDR2 as SASEGT. Trimming stripped 1 base from V and 5 bases from J, with 8 bases between. Here the CDR3 reads CASSEVGQYGYTF. Written as DNA, the CDR3 is TGTGCCAGCAGTGAAGTCGGTCAATATGGCTACACCTTC.

V usage is TRBV19 and J usage is TRBJ1-5, with TRBD1 matching 7 bases. CDR1 is LNHDA, CDR2 SQIVND, per germline (reference sequence). CDR3 length: 14 amino acids. V lost 4 bases and J lost 3; bases outside the gene matches: 3. The CDR3 region has the DNA TGTGCCAGTAGTACTACAGGGGACAATCAGCCCCAGCATTTT. Translating gives CASSTTGDNQPQHF.

The V and J genes are TRBV18 and TRBJ2-3; D might be TRBD1 (6 bases). The V gene lost 6 bases and the J gene lost 0 bases, with 13 bases spanning the gap. CDR3 length: 15 residues. The V gene's germline CDR1 is KGHSH and CDR2 LQKENI. The CDR3 region is CASSTGTTSTDTQYF. CDR3 DNA: TGTGCCAGCTCCACAGGGACCACTAGCACAGATACGCAGTATTTT.

The rearrangement joins TRBV7-3 to TRBJ2-2, with D possibly being TRBD1 or TRBD2 (6 bases each). CDR3 length: 14 residues. Germline lookup yields CDR1 SGHTA and CDR2 FQGTGA. V dropped 7 bases and J dropped 4 bases, with 13 bases sitting between them. CDR3 in DNA: TGTGCCAGCACCCCGGGGGCTGGCACCGGGGAGCTGTTTTTT. This codes for CASTPGAGTGELFF. The entire variable domain, with the rest obtained from reference TRBV7-3 and TRBJ2-2, is as follows: GAGVSQTPSNKVTEKGKYVELRCDPISGHTALYWYRQSLGQGPEFLIYFQGTGAADDSGLPNDRFFAVRPEGSVSTLKIQRTERGDSAVYLCASTPGAGTGELFFGEGSRLTVL.

This chain links TRBV25-1 with TRBJ2-3; TRBD2 is a possible D gene (5 bases). This CDR3 is 13 amino acids long. The germline V and J ends were trimmed by 8 bases and 6 bases, with 15 bases remaining between them. Germline lookup yields CDR1 MGHDK and CDR2 SYGVNS. CDR3 bases: TGTGCCAGCGGGCCCATGGGCGGGGATACGCAGTATTTT. This sequence encodes CASGPMGGDTQYF.

The gene calls are TRBV2 and TRBJ2-7, with D possibly being TRBD1 (5 bases). Deletions cut 7 bases from V and 3 bases from J, with 16 bases between. The CDR3 consists of 14 residues. Germline CDR1 and CDR2: SNHLY and FYNNEI. For the CDR3, the DNA is TGTGCCAGCAAGAGACAGTCAAGCATCTACGAGCAGTACGTC. Its protein is CASKRQSSIYEQYV.

The CDR3 region has the DNA TGTGCCAGCAGTACGTTAGGACAGTCCCGCGGCGAGCAGTACTTC. Its translation: CASSTLGQSRGEQYF. The V gene is TRBV6-6, the J gene TRBJ2-7; D is perhaps TRBD1 (6 bases). CDR1 MNHNY and CDR2 SVGAGI come from the germline V gene (reference sequence). The CDR3 consists of 15 residues. V was shortened by 5 bases and J by 6 bases, with 20 bases between the two germline ends.

This chain joins TRBV29-1 and TRBJ2-3, with 15 bases that match TRBD2. Germline V gene sequence: CDR1 SQVTM, CDR2 ANQGSEA. The J segment lost 0 bases and the V segment lost 7 bases, leaving 11 bases of the junction unmatched. The CDR3 contains 18 residues. The chain's CDR3 is CSAPGLAGGRASTDTQYF. The CDR3 bases are TGCAGCGCGCCGGGACTAGCGGGAGGACGGGCTAGCACAGATACGCAGTATTTT.

The chain recombines TRBV9 with TRBJ2-1; 8 bases line up with TRBD2. J lost 5 bases, V lost 4 bases, and 11 bases had no gene match. CDR1 and CDR2 from the germline V gene are SGDLS and YYNGEE. The length of the CDR3 is 16 residues. CDR3 sequence: CASSPRRAGGHNEQFF. Here the CDR3 DNA reads TGTGCCAGCAGCCCCCGGCGTGCGGGAGGACACAATGAGCAGTTCTTC.

V and J are TRBV4-1 and TRBJ2-3; D is unclear. V shed 2 bases and J shed 4 bases, with 13 bases lying between them. The CDR3 covers 15 residues. Germline V gene lookup returns CDR1 MGHRA and CDR2 YSYEKL. This chain's CDR3 is CASSQLDLRADTQYF. The CDR3 region has the DNA TGCGCCAGCAGCCAATTGGATCTTCGGGCAGATACGCAGTATTTT.

The V gene is TRBV28, the J gene TRBJ2-5; TRBD1 or TRBD2 may be the D gene (5 bases each). V lost 6 bases, J lost 5 bases, and 13 bases lay in between. Germline V lookup: CDR1 MDHEN, CDR2 SYDVKM. CDR3 size: 13 residues. DNA for the CDR3: TGTGCCAGCAGCGCACCGGGGCGGGAGACCCAGTACTTC. Its translation is CASSAPGRETQYF.

J is TRBJ2-3 and V is TRBV5-1, with D tentatively TRBD2 (5 bases). V lost 4 bases, J lost 2 bases, and 11 bases lay in between. Germline CDR1 is SGHRS and CDR2 is YFSETQ. CDR3 size: 14 residues. The CDR3 DNA reads TGCGCCAGCAGCCCGGACTTCGCCACAGATACGCAGTATTTT. This gives the protein CASSPDFATDTQYF.